This T cell receptor beta chain was identified during a study of T cell responses to AZD1222 COVID-19 vaccine (dated by TCRdb to about 2021). Background on the whole study: TCR sequencing was performed for roughly 240 trial participants, of whom around 210 were given two doses of AZD1222 and around 25 were given two doses of MenACWY control vaccine. Enrollment into the trials was organized by age into subgroups of 18-55, 56-69 and 70-plus years, and those subgroups contained 148, 28 and 57 TCR-sequenced participants, respectively. Findings and caveats that apply to the study as a whole: Conclusions about previously exposed vaccinees were limited because only 6 or 7 AZD1222 recipients were SARS-CoV-2 seropositive at baseline. Participants were mostly white British and included more females than males, and it was suggested by the authors that clonal diversity may have been underestimated. CD4 TCRs associated with the vaccine covered the entire spike protein, and the dominant responses were in regions 160-218 and 743-854. Reportedly, almost half of the unique spike-specific TCRs recognized epitopes lying outside the regions that are mutated in the B.1.351 and B.1.1.7 variants. After two AZD1222 doses, spike-specific TCR breadth and depth were significantly higher than at day 0 and than in MenACWY recipients. Because no day 14 peak-response samples were available, the repertoires could be characterized only after the peak T cell response. The 56-69-year group was small, and its depth increase did not reach significance, likely because of low power.

The CDR3 regions of human TCRbeta chains were analyzed by immunosequencing. The authors processed their data as follows. TCRs in the repertoires were compared against a reference library of SARS-CoV-2-specific TCRs that had been generated with the MIRA antigen-specificity platform. Breadth meant the fraction of unique TCRs that were SARS-CoV-2-associated, whereas depth meant the fraction of total T cells that were SARS-CoV-2-associated. Using the MIRA data, each spike-specific TCR was mapped to the spike region that the TCR reacts to and placed in a CD4 or CD8 class. Log10-transformed breadth and depth values were compared by one-way ANOVA with Sidak's multiple comparisons tests. The table was pulled from immuneACCESS by TCRdb, which kept in-frame rearrangements only. Such tables lose some clones; where checked, under half of the loss comes from unresolved V genes, and the rest has no known cause. V and J calls and clone size are copied from that table; D and trimming were computed from the DNA. This sample has about 80,000 clones in its table, and 85% to 95% of those were observed once. Jointly, the top ten make up around 8% of the sample.

Deletion took 4 bases off V and 3 bases off J, with a span of 13 bases between the germline ends. The CDR3 numbers 14 residues from cysteine through phenylalanine. The sequence is cut down to CDR3 DNA, 42 bases in frame from base 1. The germline V gene supplies CDR1 SGHTA and CDR2 FQGNSA. Concerning this clone itself: What antigen it recognizes has not been identified. Base qualities are missing; no much larger clone stands one base away.

Read against the paper, the sample's time point label means: about 28 days (+/-7) after the second vaccine dose. AZD1222 recipients with second doses at about 4 weeks or about 12 weeks were pooled, because spike-specific TCR depth and breadth did not differ between schedules. Vaccinee samples came from UK trials COV001 and COV002, including a single-blind randomized controlled phase 2/3 trial of AZD1222 (ChAdOx1 nCoV-19) in healthy adults. For TCRbeta chain sequencing, PBMC samples from trial participants were taken at day 0 and at day 28 after the second dose. The sample in question was peripheral blood, obtained 28 days after the second AZD1222 dose. The TCR comes from an adult who received the AZD1222 COVID-19 vaccine. The chain uses TRBV7-2 and TRBJ2-7; the D region possibly corresponds to TRBD1 (6 bases align). The CDR3 reads as follows: CASSSLDRIYEQYF. The bases read TGTGCCAGCAGCTCTTTGGACAGAATCTACGAGCAGTACTTC.